This T cell receptor (beta chain) comes out of a study of blood T cell repertoires in COVID-19. On the study more broadly: The United States, Italy and Spain were the sources of the acute and convalescent COVID-19 samples.

Losses at the gene ends were 1 base for V and 4 bases for J; bases not matched to a gene: 7. The CDR3 extends over 17 amino acids. In germline, CDR1 is SGHAT, CDR2 FQNNGV. Per the original data handling: Amplification with reference gene primers provided the estimates of nucleated cell counts. Sequenced by immunoSEQ multiplex PCR; TCRdb stores in-frame clones only, minus some. V and J calls and clone size are given by that table; D and trimming were obtained from the DNA. Here the sample spans some 350,000 clones, more than 75% being singletons. The TCR originated in a woman between 18 and 29 years old who had recovered from COVID-19. The sample comprised peripheral blood. The rearrangement joins TRBV11-2 to TRBJ2-3; 11 bases are shared with TRBD2. CDR3 region: CASSLVSGRANADTQYF. The CDR3 DNA reads TGTGCCAGCAGCTTAGTTAGCGGGAGGGCCAATGCAGATACGCAGTATTTT.